This TCR beta chain was captured by sequencing in a study of cytomegalovirus exposure and HLA in healthy donors. Germline CDR1 is SEHNR and CDR2 is FQNEAQ (reference sequence). The CDR3 covers 14 residues. Trimming took off 4 bases at V and 11 bases at J, with 20 bases between the two ends. For this clone: The antigen is unknown.

Study-level findings and limits: Later analysis identified several of the most significant clusters that appeared linked to common viral pathogens. Earlier analysis yielded a pattern in which most TCR beta V segments were productive about 90% or about 30% of the time.

Both 60 Vbeta primers and 13 Jbeta primers went into the PCR. Sequenced by immunoSEQ multiplex PCR; TCRdb stores in-frame clones only, minus some. The repertoire consists of 150,000 to 200,000 clones, with around 80% occurring once and the leading ten covering about 2%. The TCR originated in a woman in her 50s in good health and CMV-seronegative. V usage is TRBV7-9 and J usage is TRBJ1-1, with D perhaps TRBD1 (5 bases). The specimen was PBMCs. The CDR3 is CASSSDSFALKAFF. The CDR3 bases are TGTGCCAGCAGCTCCGACAGCTTTGCACTGAAGGCTTTCTTT.